One T cell receptor beta chain is described in this entry. Antigen specificity is unknown. The CDR3 is 20 amino acids. Trimming left V 0 bases short and J 0 bases short, with 23 bases between. CDR1 and CDR2 from the germline V gene are ENHRY and SYGVKD. Generated by immunoSEQ multiplex PCR, the TCRdb table keeps only in-frame clones and is missing some. The sample shows about 2.4 million clones, approximately 93% of them seen only once. The sample originates from a study of shared clonotypes between healthy human individuals. Study at large: Each donor's CD8 memory used one plate, CD8 naive two, each CD4 subset three.

Study-wide points: Generation probabilities were higher for clonotypes shared across all four sorted-subset donors than for unshared ones.

This receptor was identified in a young man in good health. Some clones in this sample may be carry-over from other donors' samples. The gene calls are TRBV10-3 and TRBJ1-2; D might be TRBD1 (5 bases). Sequenced input: naive CD4+ T cells from PBMCs. Stated subset: CD45RA+ positively selected. CDR3 amino acids: CAISESVIVARDVANYGYTF. CDR3 nucleotides: TGTGCCATCAGTGAGTCGGTTATAGTTGCCAGGGACGTCGCTAACTATGGCTACACCTTC.